The 14 T cell receptor beta chains given below trace back to one sample, sequenced in a study of tumor-infiltrating lymphocytes in primary liver carcinoma. RNA and DNA were co-extracted from around 20-30 mg of unsorted bulk tissue. Starting material of 450 to 500 ng total RNA yielded TCR beta cDNA via a constant-region primer. Sequencing libraries for TCR beta derived from three nested multiplex PCR rounds that used slightly modified ARM-PCR. Both of the initial two PCR rounds ran for approximately 10 cycles and employed TRBV1-TRBV30 forward primers alongside a C-beta reverse primer. One entry per CDR3 protein, called by TCRdb with MiXCR from the multiplex PCR reads. Of about 200,000 distinct CDR3 sequences in the sample, around four fifths were seen once. The sequenced material came from tumor tissue from primary liver carcinoma. The origin of the receptors is a man aged 40-49 years with primary liver carcinoma and hepatitis B virus infection.

The chain employs TRBV25-1 and TRBJ1-6, with D unresolved. This CDR3 is built from 13 residues. Germline lookup yields CDR1 MGHDK and CDR2 SYGVNS. Trimming cost V 11 bases and J 9 bases, with 17 bases left between them. The CDR3 DNA follows: TGTGCCTGGAGTGAATTCTTTAGTTCACCCCTCCACTTT. This translates into CAWSEFFSSPLHF.

In regard to this clonotype: Since no conserved phenylalanine or tryptophan closes the CDR3, a read error is the likely cause. The DNA is left out, because the CDR3 cannot be placed on it with certainty; the CDR3 is given as TCRdb lists it. The V call is TRBV11-2, the J call TRBJ2-7; no check of the table's D call, TRBD1, against the DNA was made. The CDR3 comprises 15 residues, both ends counted. Germline values: CDR1 SGHAT, CDR2 FQNNGV. The CDR3 protein is CANSLRWTGENGRYL.

Notes on this clonotype: One end of the junction is discordant with germline, which a read error may explain. CDR3: CASSSRTAYSYERYF. In DNA, the CDR3 is TGTGCCAGCAGTTCCCGGACAGCCTACTCCTACGAGCGGTACTTC. This chain links TRBV12-3 or TRBV12-4 with TRBJ2-7, with D possibly being TRBD1 (6 bases). The CDR3 has 15 residues.

Turning to this clonotype: The junction departs from the called germline gene at one end, perhaps through a read error. This sequence joins TRBV6-2 or TRBV6-3 and TRBJ2-1; 7 nucleotides agree with TRBD1. The germline CDR1 and CDR2 sequences are MNHEY and SVGEGT. CDR3 length: 14 amino acids. CDR3 sequence reads: CASSHGEGADEQFF. The DNA of the CDR3 is TGTGCTAGCAGCCACGGCGAGGGGGCCGATGAGCAGTTCTTC.

As to this clonotype: The junction shows a germline mismatch at one end, possibly a read error. The CDR3 sequence is CANSLRWTEKNEQYF. The CDR3 bases are TGTGCCAACAGCTTACGATGGACAGAGAAAAACGAGCAGTACTTC. V gene TRBV11-2 combines with J gene TRBJ2-7; tentative D call: TRBD1 (6 bases). CDR1 is SGHAT, CDR2 FQNNGV, per germline. This CDR3 has 15 residues.

This clonotype has at least ten counts. The chain combines TRBV30 with TRBJ2-2; D uncertain. Germline V CDR1 and CDR2: GTSNPN, SVGIG (reference sequence). CDR3 length: 14 residues. V was pared by 4 bases and J by 1 base, with 10 bases between. CDR3 region: CAWKTVGNTGELFF. The CDR3 DNA reads TGTGCCTGGAAAACGGTGGGGAACACCGGGGAGCTGTTTTTT.

Only one count was recorded for this clonotype. One end of the junction varies from germline; a read error may be responsible. The rearrangement links TRBV11-2 to TRBJ2-6, with D tentatively TRBD1 (5 bases). Germline assignment: CDR1 SGHAT and CDR2 FQNNGV. CDR3 size: 16 residues. DNA of the CDR3: TGCGCCAGCAGCTTATCGTCAGGGATTGGGGCCAACGTTCCGACTTTC. Amino acids: CASSLSSGIGANVPTF.

This clonotype has only one observation. With a much larger clone just one base away, this may be a read error. CDR3 region: CASSWSGQFQETQYF. The CDR3 DNA reads as TGCGCCAGCAGCTGGAGCGGACAGTTCCAAGAGACCCAGTACTTC. The gene calls are TRBV5-1 and TRBJ2-5, with D maybe TRBD1 (6 bases). V shed 3 bases and J shed 1 base, with 13 bases lying between them. CDR1 is SGHRS and CDR2 is YFSETQ in the germline V gene. The CDR3 consists of 15 residues.

This clonotype was detected only a few times. A much more abundant neighbour one base away suggests this may be a read error. The chain recombines TRBV5-5 with TRBJ2-7; 12 bases are shared with TRBD1. The CDR3 loop spans 15 amino acids. Per the germline V gene, CDR1 is SGHKS and CDR2 is YYEKEE (reference sequence). The CDR3 DNA reads as TGTGCCAACAGCTTGTCCGGGACAGGGGGCAACGAGCAGTACTTC. Its protein is CANSLSGTGGNEQYF.

Regarding this clonotype: A much bigger clone sits one base away, suggesting this may be a read error. This chain uses TRBV4-1 with TRBJ2-3, with a tentative D call TRBD2 (5 bases). Germline V gene lookup returns CDR1 MGHRA and CDR2 YSYEKL. The CDR3 totals 18 residues. CDR3 in amino acids: CASSQGGSLVASTDMQYF. The CDR3 DNA reads TGCGCCAGCAGCCAAGGTGGCAGCTTGGTCGCTAGCACAGATATGCAGTATTTT.

This clonotype appeared once. At one end the junction does not follow the germline gene, possibly because of a read error. This chain connects TRBV29-1 to TRBJ2-3, with a possible D match to TRBD2 (6 bases). This CDR3 is built from 13 residues. Germline V CDR1 and CDR2: SQVTM, ANQGSEA. The CDR3 DNA reads TGCAGCGTTGAAGCACAGGAGGGATACGCGCACTATTTT. This sequence encodes CSVEAQEGYAHYF.

About this clonotype itself: An end of the junction differs from the germline gene, which may be a read error. V gene TRBV6-5 combines with J gene TRBJ1-1; no firm D call. Germline lookup yields CDR1 MNHEY and CDR2 SVGAGI. The CDR3 has 14 amino acids. In nucleotides, the CDR3 is TGTGCCAGTACCAAACACGTTTCAAACACTGAAGCTCTCTTT. Protein: CASTKHVSNTEALF.

This chain connects TRBV6-6 to TRBJ1-2; D is perhaps TRBD1 (6 bases). The CDR3 spans 14 residues. CDR1 MNHNY and CDR2 SVGAGI come from the germline V gene (reference sequence). V dropped 5 bases and J dropped 4 bases, with 14 bases sitting between them. For the CDR3, the DNA is TGTGCCAGCAGTCCCTACAGGGATTTCTATGGCTACACCTTC. Encoded protein: CASSPYRDFYGYTF.

This clonotype was seen repeatedly, ten times or more. V is TRBV28 and J is TRBJ2-3; D remains ambiguous. This CDR3 is built from 14 residues. Germline V lookup: CDR1 MDHEN, CDR2 SYDVKM. V was pared by 5 bases and J by 3 bases, with 12 bases between. The chain's CDR3 is CASSPPPGTDTQYF. CDR3 nucleotides: TGTGCCAGCAGTCCCCCCCCCGGAACAGATACGCAGTATTTT. The whole variable domain, remainder taken from reference TRBV28 and TRBJ2-3, is DVKVTQSSRYLVKRTGEKVFLECVQDMDHENMFWYRQDPGLGLRLIYFSYDVKMKEKGDIPEGYSVSREKKERFSLILESASTNQTSMYLCASSPPPGTDTQYFGPGTRLTVL.